A selection of T cell receptor beta chains follows, all from one sample in a study of blood T cell repertoires in COVID-19. The table came from immunoSEQ multiplex PCR; TCRdb's copy has only in-frame clones and leaves some out. Of about 330,000 clones listed, 86% are singletons. Sequenced: PBMCs or T cells enriched from blood (not recorded which). The receptors come from a woman aged 18 to 35 who had recovered from COVID-19. The CDR3 runs from the conserved cysteine through the conserved F or W. A D gene is named only where the DNA matches it firmly. Clone size appears in some rows only: once, few, many, or a class for an expanded clone.

v_gene: TRBV5-6; abundance: NA; d_gene: TRBD2; j_gene: TRBJ2-7; CDR3nt: TGTGCCAGCAGCTCACCGGGGCGAGCGGGGCTGTCCTACGAGCAGTACTTC; CDR3aa: CASSSPGRAGLSYEQYF
v_gene: TRBV7-2; abundance: NA; d_gene: NA; j_gene: TRBJ2-3; CDR3nt: TGTGCCAGCAGCAAGACTGCGGGCACAGATACGCAGTATTTT; CDR3aa: CASSKTAGTDTQYF
v_gene: TRBV14; abundance: NA; d_gene: TRBD2; j_gene: TRBJ2-1; CDR3nt: TGTGCCAGCAGCCAGCCAGCGGGAGGATACAATGAGCAGTTCTTC; CDR3aa: CASSQPAGGYNEQFF
v_gene: TRBV5-4; abundance: NA; d_gene: TRBD2; j_gene: TRBJ2-3; CDR3nt: TGTGCCAGCAGCTGGACCGGGACTAGCGGGATTGGGACAGATACGCAGTATTTT; CDR3aa: CASSWTGTSGIGTDTQYF
v_gene: TRBV27; abundance: NA; d_gene: NA; j_gene: TRBJ1-1; CDR3nt: TGTGCCAGCAGTCTATTGAGCACCACTGAAGCTTTCTTT; CDR3aa: CASSLLSTTEAFF
v_gene: TRBV12-3/TRBV12-4; abundance: once; d_gene: NA; j_gene: TRBJ2-3; CDR3nt: TGTGCCAGCAGAGCCCCCACAGATACGCAGTATTTT; CDR3aa: CASRAPTDTQYF
v_gene: TRBV28; abundance: many; d_gene: TRBD1; j_gene: TRBJ1-1; CDR3nt: TGTGGTTACAGGGGACCTAACACTGAAGCTTTCTTT; CDR3aa: CGYRGPNTEAFF
v_gene: TRBV4-1; abundance: NA; d_gene: NA; j_gene: TRBJ1-3; CDR3nt: TGCGCCAGCAGCCAAGAAGTAACACCTGGAAACACCATATATTTT; CDR3aa: CASSQEVTPGNTIYF
v_gene: TRBV29-1; abundance: NA; d_gene: TRBD1; j_gene: TRBJ1-2; CDR3nt: TGCAGCGTGTCAGAGCAGGGGGGCTCTGGGTATGGCTACACCTTC; CDR3aa: CSVSEQGGSGYGYTF
v_gene: TRBV10-3; abundance: NA; d_gene: NA; j_gene: TRBJ1-3; CDR3nt: TGTGCCATCAGTGAGTCGCTACTAAAGACAGGTGAAAAAGGAAACACCATATATTTT; CDR3aa: CAISESLLKTGEKGNTIYF
v_gene: TRBV7-8; abundance: NA; d_gene: TRBD2; j_gene: TRBJ2-2; CDR3nt: TGTGCCAGCAGCCATTGGGAGGGAGAAGACACCGGGGAGCTGTTTTTT; CDR3aa: CASSHWEGEDTGELFF
v_gene: TRBV10-3; abundance: NA; d_gene: NA; j_gene: TRBJ1-4; CDR3nt: TGTGCCATCAGTGGGGACATTTGGGAAAAACTGTTTTTT; CDR3aa: CAISGDIWEKLFF
v_gene: TRBV6-5; abundance: NA; d_gene: TRBD1; j_gene: TRBJ2-7; CDR3nt: TGTGCCAGCAGTTACGCCGGGACAGGGAGACACGAGCAGTACTTC; CDR3aa: CASSYAGTGRHEQYF
v_gene: TRBV4-1; abundance: NA; d_gene: NA; j_gene: TRBJ2-7; CDR3nt: TGCGCCAGCAGCCAACATAACGGACAATCCTACGAGCAGTACTTC; CDR3aa: CASSQHNGQSYEQYF
v_gene: TRBV4-1; abundance: few; d_gene: NA; j_gene: TRBJ2-1; CDR3nt: TGCGCCAGCAGCCAGCCTCGGACTCTCTACAATGAGCAGTTCTTC; CDR3aa: CASSQPRTLYNEQFF
v_gene: TRBV2; abundance: NA; d_gene: NA; j_gene: TRBJ1-2; CDR3nt: TGTGCCAGCAGTAAAACTCGACAGCCAAACTATGGCTACACCTTC; CDR3aa: CASSKTRQPNYGYTF
v_gene: TRBV19; abundance: NA; d_gene: NA; j_gene: TRBJ1-1; CDR3nt: TGTGCCAGTAGTATAGAAGGGGTTGGTGCTTTCTTT; CDR3aa: CASSIEGVGAFF
v_gene: TRBV5-8; abundance: NA; d_gene: TRBD1; j_gene: TRBJ1-6; CDR3nt: TGTGCCAGCAGGTTCGGAGCGGGACAGGGGTTCTATAATTCACCCCTCCACTTT; CDR3aa: CASRFGAGQGFYNSPLHF
v_gene: TRBV14; abundance: NA; d_gene: NA; j_gene: TRBJ2-7; CDR3nt: TGTGCCAGCAGCCGCGGACAGCTCTACGAGCAGTACTTC; CDR3aa: CASSRGQLYEQYF
v_gene: TRBV24-1; abundance: NA; d_gene: TRBD2; j_gene: TRBJ2-2; CDR3nt: TGTGCCACCAGTGATTATACTAGCGGGGGTATCGACCACGGGGAGCTGTTTTTT; CDR3aa: CATSDYTSGGIDHGELFF
v_gene: TRBV5-6; abundance: NA; d_gene: TRBD1; j_gene: TRBJ1-1; CDR3nt: TGTGCCAGCAGCCCCCGGGACAGGGGACCGAACACTGAAGCTTTCTTT; CDR3aa: CASSPRDRGPNTEAFF
v_gene: TRBV5-5; abundance: NA; d_gene: TRBD1; j_gene: TRBJ1-2; CDR3nt: TGTGCCAGCAGCTCCCCGGGACAGCTTAACTATGGCTACACCTTC; CDR3aa: CASSSPGQLNYGYTF
v_gene: TRBV15; abundance: NA; d_gene: NA; j_gene: TRBJ2-2; CDR3nt: TGTGCCACCAGCAGAGATCAGGGCGGGGAGCTGTTTTTT; CDR3aa: CATSRDQGGELFF
v_gene: TRBV7-2; abundance: NA; d_gene: NA; j_gene: TRBJ1-4; CDR3nt: TGTGCCAGCAGCTTCAGTCCTAATGAAAAACTGTTTTTT; CDR3aa: CASSFSPNEKLFF
v_gene: TRBV7-3; abundance: once; d_gene: TRBD1; j_gene: TRBJ1-1; CDR3nt: TGTGCCAGCAGCCCGGGACAGGGGGAGACTGAAGCTTTCTTT; CDR3aa: CASSPGQGETEAFF
v_gene: TRBV7-6; abundance: once; d_gene: TRBD1; j_gene: TRBJ2-7; CDR3nt: TGTGCCAGCAGCCTCGACAGGGGCGACGAGCAGTACTTC; CDR3aa: CASSLDRGDEQYF
v_gene: TRBV19; abundance: NA; d_gene: NA; j_gene: TRBJ1-1; CDR3nt: TGTGCCAGTAGTAAAATGGGTGGCAGCCCCACGGGGGCTTTCTTT; CDR3aa: CASSKMGGSPTGAFF
v_gene: TRBV5-1; abundance: NA; d_gene: TRBD1; j_gene: TRBJ2-7; CDR3nt: TGCGCCAGCACCGGGACAGGGGTTCACGAGCAGTACTTC; CDR3aa: CASTGTGVHEQYF
v_gene: TRBV6-1; abundance: NA; d_gene: NA; j_gene: TRBJ1-2; CDR3nt: TGTGCCAGCAGTGAACAGGGCCATGGCTACACCTTC; CDR3aa: CASSEQGHGYTF
v_gene: TRBV6-6; abundance: NA; d_gene: NA; j_gene: TRBJ1-6; CDR3nt: TGTGCCAGCAGTTTGGTTCGGAATTCACCCCTCCACTTT; CDR3aa: CASSLVRNSPLHF
v_gene: TRBV19; abundance: NA; d_gene: NA; j_gene: TRBJ1-2; CDR3nt: TGTGCCAGTAGTATGGGGGAACAGGGTTATGGCTACACCTTC; CDR3aa: CASSMGEQGYGYTF
v_gene: TRBV11-2; abundance: once; d_gene: TRBD2; j_gene: TRBJ2-5; CDR3nt: TGTGCCAGCAGCTCGGGGACTAGCGGGACACAAGAGACCCAGTACTTC; CDR3aa: CASSSGTSGTQETQYF
v_gene: TRBV5-6; abundance: NA; d_gene: TRBD1; j_gene: TRBJ2-1; CDR3nt: TGTGCCAGCAGCCCCGGGACAGGGGCTTACAATGAGCAGTTCTTC; CDR3aa: CASSPGTGAYNEQFF
v_gene: TRBV2; abundance: NA; d_gene: NA; j_gene: TRBJ2-2; CDR3nt: TGTGCCAGCATGCGCGCCCACACCGGGGAGCTGTTTTTT; CDR3aa: CASMRAHTGELFF
v_gene: TRBV28; abundance: NA; d_gene: NA; j_gene: TRBJ1-4; CDR3nt: TGTGCCAGCAGTTTAGCCACGGCAACTAATGAAAAACTGTTTTTT; CDR3aa: CASSLATATNEKLFF
v_gene: TRBV19; abundance: NA; d_gene: NA; j_gene: TRBJ2-1; CDR3nt: TGTGCCAGTAGTAGCGGAGACCCGAACAATGAGCAGTTCTTC; CDR3aa: CASSSGDPNNEQFF
v_gene: TRBV28; abundance: NA; d_gene: TRBD2; j_gene: TRBJ2-7; CDR3nt: TGTGCCAGCAGCCGCGGGACTAGCTACGAGCAGTACTTC; CDR3aa: CASSRGTSYEQYF
v_gene: TRBV19; abundance: NA; d_gene: TRBD1; j_gene: TRBJ1-6; CDR3nt: TGTGCCAGCCGACAGGGAGGTTCACCCCTCCACTTT; CDR3aa: CASRQGGSPLHF
v_gene: TRBV11-2; abundance: NA; d_gene: TRBD2; j_gene: TRBJ2-1; CDR3nt: TGTGCCAGCAGGAGGACTAGCGGGAGTTTCCACAATGAGCAGTTCTTC; CDR3aa: CASRRTSGSFHNEQFF
v_gene: TRBV9; abundance: NA; d_gene: TRBD2; j_gene: TRBJ2-3; CDR3nt: TGTGCCAGCAGCCAACGGGGGGAGGACCCCACAGATACGCAGTATTTT; CDR3aa: CASSQRGEDPTDTQYF
v_gene: TRBV5-1; abundance: NA; d_gene: NA; j_gene: TRBJ1-6; CDR3nt: TGCGCCAGCAGCTTAACGCTAAATTCACCCCTCCACTTT; CDR3aa: CASSLTLNSPLHF
v_gene: TRBV2; abundance: NA; d_gene: TRBD1; j_gene: TRBJ1-6; CDR3nt: TGTGCCAGCAGGGACAGGGAAGGTTCACCCCTCCACTTT; CDR3aa: CASRDREGSPLHF
v_gene: TRBV28; abundance: NA; d_gene: NA; j_gene: TRBJ1-3; CDR3nt: TGTGCCAGCGGGGCAGGGGATAGTGGAAACACCATATATTTT; CDR3aa: CASGAGDSGNTIYF
v_gene: TRBV5-1; abundance: NA; d_gene: TRBD2; j_gene: TRBJ2-7; CDR3nt: TGCGCCAGCAGCAAGGGACTAGTACTCGAGCAGTACTTC; CDR3aa: CASSKGLVLEQYF
v_gene: TRBV2; abundance: NA; d_gene: NA; j_gene: TRBJ2-1; CDR3nt: TGTGCCAGCAGTTGGGGGACATACAATGAGCAGTTCTTC; CDR3aa: CASSWGTYNEQFF
v_gene: TRBV5-4; abundance: few; d_gene: TRBD1; j_gene: TRBJ1-4; CDR3nt: TGTGCCAGCAGCTTGATTGGGACAGAGTGTGAAAAACTGTTTTTT; CDR3aa: CASSLIGTECEKLFF
v_gene: TRBV2; abundance: NA; d_gene: TRBD1; j_gene: TRBJ1-5; CDR3nt: TGTGCCAGCCGGACGGGACAGCAACAGCCCCAGCATTTT; CDR3aa: CASRTGQQQPQHF
v_gene: TRBV30; abundance: NA; d_gene: NA; j_gene: TRBJ1-3; CDR3nt: TGTGCCTGGAGTGTCGCTGGAAACACCATATATTTT; CDR3aa: CAWSVAGNTIYF